This T cell receptor (beta chain) appears in the sequencing data of a study of response to subunit inactivated influenza vaccine (dated by TCRdb to the late 2010s). Regarding the research as a whole: Deep quantitative T cell receptor repertoire profiling was used in the study to track responses to a trivalent subunit inactivated influenza vaccine.

Preparation of the library involved RT-PCR. Instrument used: Illumina HiSeq 2500. In TCRdb, the public reads were trimmed at Q25 with fastp and aligned with MiXCR, with productive beta chains retained. A single entry per CDR3 protein holds the most common genes and DNA from its merged rows. The sample table lists around 570,000 distinct CDR3 sequences, approximately 7.6% of them with a count of one. The top ten clones comprise 10% to 15% of the sample. Reading from cysteine to phenylalanine, the CDR3 counts 14 amino acids. Only the CDR3 DNA is retained, 42 bases long and in frame from the first base. For CDR1 and CDR2, the germline V gene lists MNHEY and SVGEGT. V has 7 bases trimmed and J has 2 bases trimmed; junction bases matching no gene number 7. Study-wide conclusions, independent of this receptor: The authors proposed that each seasonal influenza vaccination may bring in only a limited number of new T cells.

As concerns this clonotype: Its binding antigen is unknown. Base qualities are missing; no much larger clone stands one base away.

The sequence derives from a man aged 45-69 years who received an inactivated influenza vaccine. Donor details come from another sample of the same person, matched by shared clones. This sequence uses TRBV6-2 or TRBV6-3 and TRBJ1-2, with 7 bases aligning to TRBD1. This material consisted of PBMCs from blood, taken roughly 24 months after vaccination. CDR3 sequence: CASNERGLNYGYTF. The nucleotide sequence is given as TGTGCCAGCAATGAGAGGGGGCTGAACTATGGCTACACCTTC.